The sequence of this T cell receptor beta chain was determined in a study of blood T cell repertoires in COVID-19. Overall study context: The analysed material was cDNA or gDNA that came from T cells, B-cell-depleted T cells, or PBMCs.

This clone is judged medium-sized. Original methodology: Amplification from reference gene primers served as the basis for estimated nucleated cell counts. Assay used: immunoSEQ multiplex PCR; TCRdb lists only in-frame clones, some missing. The V and J calls and the clone size are those of that table, but D and trimming were determined from the DNA. The sample comprises about 86,000 clones, around 85% of which are singletons, and approximately 11% rests with the top ten. The sequenced sample consisted of peripheral blood. The sequence came from a man in his sixties or seventies with acute or convalescent COVID-19.

The CDR3 DNA follows: TGTGCCAGCAGCCAAAGCGGACAGGGCAATTATGGCTACACCTTC. The encoded protein is CASSQSGQGNYGYTF. The chain has TRBV14 and TRBJ1-2; 8 bases map to TRBD1. This CDR3 region has 15 residues. Unmatched junction bases numbered 7, after V lost 2 bases and J lost 5 bases. Germline CDR1 and CDR2: SGHDN and FVKESK.